A single sample is the source of the 11 T cell receptor beta chains below, sequenced in a study of T cell changes during pregnancy in multiple sclerosis. Produced via immunoSEQ multiplex PCR; TCRdb's table is partial and in-frame only. The sample contains about 70,000 clones, about 90% of which appear only once. The sequencing used CD4+ T cells from peripheral blood mononuclear cells, collected after pregnancy. All receptors come from a female donor with multiple sclerosis, enrolled in a pregnancy study.

The CDR3 bases are TGTGCCAGCAATAAGCGGGAGCTCGGGACCCAGTACTTC. It yields the protein CASNKRELGTQYF. The chain uses TRBV6-5 and TRBJ2-5; 8 bases line up with TRBD2. Per the germline V gene, CDR1 is MNHEY and CDR2 is SVGAGI. The CDR3 length is 13 residues. J lost 7 bases, V lost 7 bases, and 8 bases had no gene match.

The chain combines TRBV19 with TRBJ1-2; a weak D match, TRBD1 (5 bases). CDR3 length: 13 residues. CDR1 LNHDA and CDR2 SQIVND come from the germline V gene (reference sequence). V was cut by 6 bases and J by 6 bases, with 14 bases left in between. CDR3 sequence: CASRPPGQDGYTF. The CDR3 coding sequence is TGTGCCAGTAGACCTCCAGGGCAGGATGGCTACACCTTC.

The chain is built from TRBV12-5 and TRBJ2-1; 8 bases align to TRBD1. Germline CDR1 and CDR2: LGHNT and FRNRAP. The CDR3 has 14 amino acids. V lost 1 base and J lost 10; bases outside the gene matches: 6. CDR3 in amino acids: CASGLGQGFEEQFF. The CDR3 DNA follows: TGTGCTAGTGGTTTGGGACAGGGGTTTGAGGAGCAGTTCTTC.

This chain joins TRBV27 and TRBJ2-7, with a tentative D call TRBD1 (6 bases). Germline V lookup: CDR1 MNHEY, CDR2 SMNVEV (reference sequence). Trimming shortened V by 6 bases and J by 2 bases, and 11 bases separated the two germline ends. The CDR3 contains 13 residues. The CDR3 DNA sequence: TGTGCCAGCAGCCTAACAGGGCCCTACGAGCAGTACTTC. Its protein is CASSLTGPYEQYF.

This chain links TRBV2 with TRBJ1-2, with D maybe TRBD1 (5 bases). Germline CDR1 is SNHLY and CDR2 is FYNNEI. The CDR3 consists of 14 residues. V was clipped by 8 bases and J by 0 bases, with 13 bases between them. CDR3 nucleotides: TGTGCCAGCGAAGGACACATCGCTAACTATGGCTACACCTTC. Amino acid sequence: CASEGHIANYGYTF.

This clone was seen only once. The junction shows a germline mismatch at one end, possibly a read error. The rearrangement joins TRBV6-1 to TRBJ1-5; 10 bases agree with TRBD1. Germline CDR1 reads MNHNS; CDR2 reads SASEGT. The CDR3 length is 15 residues. The DNA for the CDR3 is TGTGCCAGCAGGGAAGACAGGGGGCTAAGTCAGCCCCAGCATTTT. Protein product: CASREDRGLSQPQHF.

The table lists this clone with a few counts. V is TRBV14 and J is TRBJ1-2; D remains ambiguous. From germline, CDR1 is SGHDN and CDR2 FVKESK. V lost 2 bases to trimming and J lost 7 bases, with 11 bases between them. The CDR3 length is 13 residues. CDR3 region: CASSQRVLGGYTF. For the CDR3, the DNA is TGTGCCAGCAGCCAACGGGTTTTGGGTGGCTACACCTTC.

This chain links TRBV9 with TRBJ2-3; 9 bases are shared with TRBD2. The J segment lost 2 bases and the V segment lost 0 bases, leaving 7 bases of the junction unmatched. CDR3 length equals 17 residues. CDR1 and CDR2 (germline): SGDLS, YYNGEE. As DNA, the CDR3 is TGTGCCAGCAGCGTAGATAGCGGGGGATCAGCCACAGATACGCAGTATTTT. It encodes CASSVDSGGSATDTQYF.

The chain employs TRBV7-6 and TRBJ2-3; 8 bases are shared with TRBD1. The CDR3 extends over 14 amino acids. V lost 2 bases, J lost 3 bases, and 1 base stayed unmatched. The germline CDR1 and CDR2 sequences are SGHVS and FNYEAQ. CDR3 residues: CASSLNRGTDTQYF. The CDR3 DNA reads as TGTGCCAGCAGCTTAAACAGGGGGACAGATACGCAGTATTTT.

This clone was counted a few times. J is TRBJ2-5 and V is TRBV11-2; the D is unclear. Germline-derived CDR1 and CDR2 are SGHAT and FQNNGV. This CDR3 is 13 amino acids long. V dropped 1 base and J dropped 2 bases, with 5 bases sitting between them. For the CDR3, the DNA is TGTGCCAGCAGCTTAGGAGGACAAGAGACCCAGTACTTC. The encoded protein is CASSLGGQETQYF.

The rearrangement uses TRBV18 and TRBJ2-3; TRBD2 matches 8 bases. The trim removed 3 bases at V and 6 bases at J, leaving 5 bases unmatched. The CDR3 sequence is 14 residues long. The germline gives CDR1 KGHSH, CDR2 LQKENI. CDR3 sequence reads: CASSPSGEWDTQYF. The CDR3 coding sequence is TGTGCCAGCTCACCTAGCGGGGAGTGGGATACGCAGTATTTT.